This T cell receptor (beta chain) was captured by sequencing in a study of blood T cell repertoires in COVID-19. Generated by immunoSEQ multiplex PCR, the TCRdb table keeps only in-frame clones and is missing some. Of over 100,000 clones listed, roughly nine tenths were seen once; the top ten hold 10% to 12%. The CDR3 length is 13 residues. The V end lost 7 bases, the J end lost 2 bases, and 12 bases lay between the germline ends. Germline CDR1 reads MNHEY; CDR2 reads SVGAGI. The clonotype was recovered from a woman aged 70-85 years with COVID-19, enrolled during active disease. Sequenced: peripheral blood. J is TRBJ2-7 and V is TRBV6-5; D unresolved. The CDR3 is CASIGQVAYEQYF. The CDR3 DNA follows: TGTGCCAGCATTGGTCAGGTTGCCTACGAGCAGTACTTC.